The 16 T cell receptor beta chains below come from one sample, sequenced in a study of T cell responses to AZD1222 COVID-19 vaccine. Generated by immunoSEQ multiplex PCR, the TCRdb table keeps only in-frame clones and is missing some. Seen here are some 150,000 clones, around 92% observed once, and the top ten hold approximately 3.5%. The sample here was peripheral blood, taken 28 days after the second AZD1222 dose. These TCRs come from an adult who received the AZD1222 COVID-19 vaccine.

This clone has just one count. This chain joins TRBV7-6 and TRBJ1-1, with D hard to call. The V and J ends lost 5 bases and 6 bases respectively, with 25 bases between them. The CDR3 has 17 residues. Germline V gene data show CDR1 as SGHVS and CDR2 as FNYEAQ. The CDR3 DNA reads TGTGCCAGCAGCCACCCAAACGCGCCGGGTCGCGCGGCTGAAGCTTTCTTT. Its translation: CASSHPNAPGRAAEAFF.

V is TRBV6-6 and J is TRBJ1-5, with 9 nucleotides matching TRBD1. Germline V gene lookup returns CDR1 MNHNY and CDR2 SVGAGI (reference sequence). J lost 5 bases, V lost 2 bases, and 1 base had no gene match. CDR3 length: 14 amino acids. CDR3 in DNA: TGTGCCAGCAGTTACGACAGGGGGTATCAGCCCCAGCATTTT. This sequence encodes CASSYDRGYQPQHF.

This CDR3 reads CASSVASSGRYTDTQYF. CDR3 nucleotide sequence: TGTGCCAGCAGCGTAGCTTCCAGCGGGAGGTACACAGATACGCAGTATTTT. This chain connects TRBV9 to TRBJ2-3; 9 nucleotides line up with TRBD2. Per germline, CDR1 SGDLS and CDR2 YYNGEE. Trimming cost V 0 bases and J 2 bases; bases outside gene matches: 7. The CDR3 totals 17 residues.

The chain couples TRBV7-9 to TRBJ1-3; unclear D gene. V was clipped by 2 bases and J by 1 base, with 6 bases between them. The CDR3 is made up of 14 amino acids. The germline CDR1 and CDR2 sequences are SEHNR and FQNEAQ (reference sequence). The CDR3 nucleotides read TGTGCCAGCAGCTTATCCCTATCTGGAAACACCATATATTTT. It codes for CASSLSLSGNTIYF.

This clone appeared once. The chain joins TRBV5-4 to TRBJ1-5; D is perhaps TRBD1 (5 bases). This CDR3 comprises 13 residues. Germline CDR1 SGHNT, CDR2 YYREEE (reference sequence). V was trimmed by 4 bases and J by 6 bases, leaving 11 bases between them. CDR3 in amino acids: CASSGRAGQPQHF. The CDR3 nucleotides are TGTGCCAGCAGCGGCAGGGCTGGTCAGCCCCAGCATTTT.

V usage is TRBV9 and J usage is TRBJ2-1, with D perhaps TRBD1 or TRBD2 (5 bases each). The germline CDR1 and CDR2 sequences are SGDLS and YYNGEE. With 2 bases removed from V and 2 bases from J, the gap between germline ends came to 11 bases. This CDR3 is built from 15 residues. Here the CDR3 DNA reads TGTGCCAGCAGCGTGGGGCAGGGAGCCTACAATGAGCAGTTCTTC. It is translated as CASSVGQGAYNEQFF.

This clone showed up just once. V gene TRBV19 combines with J gene TRBJ2-3; 14 bases agree with TRBD2. The J segment lost 4 bases and the V segment lost 5 bases, leaving 5 bases of the junction unmatched. Germline CDR1 and CDR2: LNHDA and SQIVND (reference sequence). CDR3 length equals 16 residues. In nucleotides, the CDR3 is TGTGCCAGTAGTTCCAGGACTAGCGGGAGGTCAGATACGCAGTATTTT. This encodes CASSSRTSGRSDTQYF.

The V call is TRBV19, the J call TRBJ2-7; D ambiguous. Trimming stripped 3 bases from V and 3 bases from J, with 21 bases between. Germline V lookup: CDR1 LNHDA, CDR2 SQIVND (reference sequence). The length of the CDR3 is 17 residues. CDR3 sequence (DNA): TGTGCCAGTAGTATTTCGGGCAGTGACATCCTCCGCTACGAGCAGTACTTC. Its protein product is CASSISGSDILRYEQYF.

The chain joins TRBV11-3 to TRBJ1-1; D may be TRBD1 (5 bases). The germline V gene has CDR1 SGHNT and CDR2 YENEEA. V lost 5 bases and J lost 0, with 13 bases in between. CDR3 size: 15 residues. The CDR3 loop is CASSPDSLLNTEAFF. The CDR3 bases are TGTGCCAGCAGCCCAGACAGTCTCTTGAACACTGAAGCTTTCTTT.

The V gene is TRBV19, the J gene TRBJ2-5; TRBD1 aligns across 10 bases. The CDR3 totals 15 residues. CDR1 LNHDA and CDR2 SQIVND come from the germline V gene (reference sequence). J lost 4 bases, V lost 3 bases, and 5 bases had no gene match. The CDR3 region has the DNA TGTGCCAGTAGTATGGGGACAGGGGAATTAGAGACCCAGTACTTC. It codes for CASSMGTGELETQYF.

This clone has more than one count but fewer than ten. The chain links TRBV19 to TRBJ2-2; 8 nucleotides align to TRBD1. V was clipped by 7 bases and J by 5 bases; unmatched bases: 12. Germline V gene lookup returns CDR1 LNHDA and CDR2 SQIVND (reference sequence). The CDR3 runs to 16 residues. The CDR3 DNA follows: TGTGCCAGTACCGGAGGGACAGGCCGTTGGACCGGGGAGCTGTTTTTT. This encodes CASTGGTGRWTGELFF. Combining the CDR3 with reference TRBV19 and TRBJ2-2 gives the whole variable domain DGGITQSPKYLFRKEGQNVTLSCEQNLNHDAMYWYRQDPGQGLRLIYYSQIVNDFQKGDIAEGYSVSREKKESFPLTVTSAQKNPTAFYLCASTGGTGRWTGELFFGEGSRLTVL.

This chain uses TRBV3-1 (or the pseudogene TRBV3-2) with TRBJ1-5; a possible D gene is TRBD1 (5 bases). Trimming shortened V by 2 bases and J by 3 bases, and 11 bases separated the two germline ends. This CDR3 has 15 amino acids. Per germline, CDR1 LGHDT and CDR2 YNNKEL (reference sequence). The CDR3 sequence: CASSQRGTYNQPQHF. CDR3 bases: TGTGCCAGCAGCCAACGAGGGACCTACAATCAGCCCCAGCATTTT.

V and J are TRBV5-1 and TRBJ2-5; 8 nucleotides match TRBD1. The length of the CDR3 is 20 residues. Trimming at V came to 4 bases and at J to 2 bases, leaving 22 bases not matched to a gene. Germline values: CDR1 SGHRS, CDR2 YFSETQ. The CDR3 protein is CASSITAPGQVLRGQETQYF. CDR3 coding DNA: TGCGCCAGCAGCATCACGGCCCCGGGACAGGTCCTGAGGGGACAAGAGACCCAGTACTTC. Variable domain in full (rest from reference TRBV5-1 and TRBJ2-5): KAGVTQTPRYLIKTRGQQVTLSCSPISGHRSVSWYQQTPGQGLQFLFEYFSETQRNKGNFPGRFSGRQFSNSRSEMNVSTLELGDSALYLCASSITAPGQVLRGQETQYFGPGTRLLVL.

In this sample, this clone turned up once. The rearrangement joins TRBV19 to TRBJ1-2; 7 bases match TRBD1. The CDR3 spans 14 residues. After removal of 5 bases from V and 2 bases from J, the junction contained 5 bases not matched to a gene. Germline V gene lookup returns CDR1 LNHDA and CDR2 SQIVND (reference sequence). The CDR3 spells CASSLTGINYGYTF. CDR3 DNA sequence: TGTGCCAGTAGTTTGACAGGGATAAACTATGGCTACACCTTC.

The chain joins TRBV5-4 to TRBJ2-7; no firm D call. This CDR3 comprises 15 residues. V dropped 1 base and J dropped 2 bases, with 13 bases sitting between them. CDR1 and CDR2 from the germline V gene are SGHNT and YYREEE (reference sequence). The CDR3 sequence: CASSLQSVSTYEQYF. The DNA for the CDR3 is TGTGCCAGCAGCTTGCAGTCTGTTAGTACCTACGAGCAGTACTTC.

This clone was picked up a small number of times. The chain employs TRBV28 and TRBJ1-2; unclear D gene. CDR1 is MDHEN, CDR2 SYDVKM, per germline. The CDR3 covers 10 residues. The V gene lost 6 bases and the J gene lost 4 bases, with 3 bases spanning the gap. For the CDR3, the DNA is TGTGCCAGCAGCTCCTATGGCTACACCTTC. Its translation: CASSSYGYTF.